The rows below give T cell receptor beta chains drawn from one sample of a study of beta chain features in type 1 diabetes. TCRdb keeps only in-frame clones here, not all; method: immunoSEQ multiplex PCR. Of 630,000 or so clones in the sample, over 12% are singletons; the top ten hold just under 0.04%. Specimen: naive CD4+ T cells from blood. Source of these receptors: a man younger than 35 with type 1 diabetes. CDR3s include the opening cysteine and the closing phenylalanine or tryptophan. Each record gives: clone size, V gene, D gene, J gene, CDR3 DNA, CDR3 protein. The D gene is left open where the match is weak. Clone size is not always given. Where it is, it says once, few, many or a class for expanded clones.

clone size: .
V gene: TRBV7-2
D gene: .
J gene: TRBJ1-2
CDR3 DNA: TGTGCCAGCAGCTCCGGACGTTCCCTTAACTATGGCTACACCTTC
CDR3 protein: CASSSGRSLNYGYTF

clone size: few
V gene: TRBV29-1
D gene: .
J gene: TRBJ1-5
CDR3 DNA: TGCAGCGTTACCGACGGGAATAGCAATCAGCCCCAGCATTTT
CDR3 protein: CSVTDGNSNQPQHF

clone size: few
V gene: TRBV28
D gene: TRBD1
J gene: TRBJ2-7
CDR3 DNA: TGTGCCAGCAGTTTAGCCGGGACAGGAGACTCCTACGAGCAGTACTTC
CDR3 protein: CASSLAGTGDSYEQYF

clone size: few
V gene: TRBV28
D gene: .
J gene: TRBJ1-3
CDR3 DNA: TGTGCCAGCAGTGCCCCGCGGGGGATCTCTGGAAACACCATATATTTT
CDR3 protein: CASSAPRGISGNTIYF

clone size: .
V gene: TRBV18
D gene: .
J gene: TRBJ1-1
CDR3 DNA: TGTGCCAGCTCACCTGGGGGGCCGAATGAAGCTTTCTTT
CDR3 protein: CASSPGGPNEAFF

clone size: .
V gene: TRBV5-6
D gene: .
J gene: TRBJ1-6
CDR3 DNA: TGTGCCAGCAGCTTGAGGGGGTACTCACCCCTCCACTTT
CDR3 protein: CASSLRGYSPLHF

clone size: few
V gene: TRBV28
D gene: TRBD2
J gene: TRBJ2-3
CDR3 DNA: TGTGCCACTTCGACTAGCGGTATCCCTCACAAGCAGTATTTT
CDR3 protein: CATSTSGIPHKQYF

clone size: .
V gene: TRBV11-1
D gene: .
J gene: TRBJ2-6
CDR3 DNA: TGTGCCAGCAGCTTAGGCCACCCTGGGGCCAACGTCCTGACTTTC
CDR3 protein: CASSLGHPGANVLTF

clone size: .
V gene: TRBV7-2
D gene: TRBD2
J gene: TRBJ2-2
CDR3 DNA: TGTGCCAGCAGCTTCCGCGGGGGGACCCTGTGGACCGGGGAGCTGTTTTTT
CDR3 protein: CASSFRGGTLWTGELFF

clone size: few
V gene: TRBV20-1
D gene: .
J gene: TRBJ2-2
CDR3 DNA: TGCAGTGCTAGCGGCACCGGGGAGCTGTTTTTT
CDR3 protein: CSASGTGELFF

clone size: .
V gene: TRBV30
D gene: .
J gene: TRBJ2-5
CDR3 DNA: TGTGCCTGGAGTGCCCTGGAGACCCAGTACTTC
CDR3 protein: CAWSALETQYF

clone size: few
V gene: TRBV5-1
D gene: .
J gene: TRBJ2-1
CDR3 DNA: TGCGCCAGCAGCCCAGGAGAGGGTGACAATGAGCAGTTCTTC
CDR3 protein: CASSPGEGDNEQFF

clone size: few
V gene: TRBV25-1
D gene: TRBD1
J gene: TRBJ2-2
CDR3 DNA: TGTGCCAGCAGTTTGACAGGGCCCACCGGGGAGCTGTTTTTT
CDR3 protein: CASSLTGPTGELFF

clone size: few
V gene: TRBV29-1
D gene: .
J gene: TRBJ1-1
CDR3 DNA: TGCAGCGTTGGGTGGGGGGAAGACACTGAAGCTTTCTTT
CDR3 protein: CSVGWGEDTEAFF

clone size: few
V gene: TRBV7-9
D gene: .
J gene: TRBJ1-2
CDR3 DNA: TGTGCCAGCAGCTTAGGCGGGGCAGCTAACTATGGCTACACCTTC
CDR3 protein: CASSLGGAANYGYTF

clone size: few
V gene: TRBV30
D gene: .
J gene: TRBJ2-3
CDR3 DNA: TGTGCCTGGAGTGTAGGCGGGGATACGCAGTATTTT
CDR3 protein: CAWSVGGDTQYF

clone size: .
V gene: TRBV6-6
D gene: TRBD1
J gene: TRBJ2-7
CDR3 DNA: TGTGCCAGCAGTACACCGGGACAGTCCTCCTACGAGCAGTACTTC
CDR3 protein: CASSTPGQSSYEQYF

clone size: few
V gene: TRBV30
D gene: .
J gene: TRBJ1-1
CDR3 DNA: TGTGCCTGGAGTGTACGAAGAGGGGCTTTCTTT
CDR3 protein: CAWSVRRGAFF

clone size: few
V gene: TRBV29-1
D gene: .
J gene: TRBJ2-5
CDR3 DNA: TGCAGCCTGGGACTTGGAGAGACCCAGTACTTC
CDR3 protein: CSLGLGETQYF

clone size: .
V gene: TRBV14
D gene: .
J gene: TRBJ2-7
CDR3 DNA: TGTGCCAGCAGCCAAGCTGCAGTCTTCTACGAGCAGTACTTC
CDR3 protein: CASSQAAVFYEQYF

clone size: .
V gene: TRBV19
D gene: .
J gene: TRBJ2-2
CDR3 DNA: TGTGCCAGTAGTTCGGGACCTCAGCTGTTTTTT
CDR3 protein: CASSSGPQLFF

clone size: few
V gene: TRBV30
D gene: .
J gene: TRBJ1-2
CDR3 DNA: TGTGCCTGGAGTGGGCCCCCCTATGGCTACACCTTC
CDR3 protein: CAWSGPPYGYTF

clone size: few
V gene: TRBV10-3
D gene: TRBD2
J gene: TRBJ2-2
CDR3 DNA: TGTGCCGCGCACCCCGGGACTAGCGATTCCGGGGAGCTGTTTTTT
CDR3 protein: CAAHPGTSDSGELFF

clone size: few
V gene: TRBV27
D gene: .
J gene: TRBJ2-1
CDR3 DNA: TGTGCCAGCGGGCGGGTGATCAACGGGGAGCAGTTCTTC
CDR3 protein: CASGRVINGEQFF

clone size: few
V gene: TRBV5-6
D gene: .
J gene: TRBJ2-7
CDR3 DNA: TGTGCCAGCAGCCTGAAGAGAAGCGAGCAGTACTTC
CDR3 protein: CASSLKRSEQYF

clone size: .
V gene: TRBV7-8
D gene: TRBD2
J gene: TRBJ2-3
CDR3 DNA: TGTGCCAGCAGCTTTTCAGGACTAGCGGGGAACACAGATACGCAGTATTTT
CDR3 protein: CASSFSGLAGNTDTQYF

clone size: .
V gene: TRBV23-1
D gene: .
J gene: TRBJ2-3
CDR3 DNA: TGCGCCAGCAGTCAAGCCAACTTAAGGGCTCGGACAGATACGCAGTATTTT
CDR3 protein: CASSQANLRARTDTQYF

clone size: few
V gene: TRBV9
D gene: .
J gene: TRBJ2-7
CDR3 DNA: TGTGCCAGCAGCGAGCCGGACCCCCCGATGTACGAGCAGTACTTC
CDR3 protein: CASSEPDPPMYEQYF

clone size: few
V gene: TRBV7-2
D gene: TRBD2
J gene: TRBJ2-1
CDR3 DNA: TGTGCCAGCAGCTTACAAGCGGGGGGGAACAATGAGCAGTTCTTC
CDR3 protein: CASSLQAGGNNEQFF

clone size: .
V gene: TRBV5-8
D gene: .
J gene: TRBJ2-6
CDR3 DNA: TGTGCCAGCAGCCTAAAACAGGCCGGGGGGGCCAACGTCCTGACTTTC
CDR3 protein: CASSLKQAGGANVLTF

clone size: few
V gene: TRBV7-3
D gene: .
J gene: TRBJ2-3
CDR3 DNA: TGTGCCAGCAGCTTCGTCCGAGATACGCAGTATTTT
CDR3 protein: CASSFVRDTQYF

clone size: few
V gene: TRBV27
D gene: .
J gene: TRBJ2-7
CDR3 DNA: TGTGCCAGCAGTCGCACAGGAATTTCCTACGAGCAGTACTTC
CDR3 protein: CASSRTGISYEQYF

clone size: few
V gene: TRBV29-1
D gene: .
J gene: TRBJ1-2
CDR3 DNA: TGCAGCGTACGCTGGGTGGTGGACTATGGCTACACCTTC
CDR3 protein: CSVRWVVDYGYTF

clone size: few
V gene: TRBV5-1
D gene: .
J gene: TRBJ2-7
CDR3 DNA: TGCGCCAGCAGGGACCGGAGTGGGAACTACGAGCAGTACTTC
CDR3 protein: CASRDRSGNYEQYF

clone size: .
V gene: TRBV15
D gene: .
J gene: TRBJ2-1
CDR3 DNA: TGTGCCACCAGCAGAGGACAGAGCTCCTACAATGAGCAGTTCTTC
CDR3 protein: CATSRGQSSYNEQFF

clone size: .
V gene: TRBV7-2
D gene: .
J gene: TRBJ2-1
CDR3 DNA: TGTGCCAGCAGCTTACGTCAGGCTAATGAGCAGTTCTTC
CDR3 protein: CASSLRQANEQFF

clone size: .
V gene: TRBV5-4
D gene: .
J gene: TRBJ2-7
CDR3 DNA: TGTGCCAGCACTTTCCCCGGGACCTACGAGCAGTACTTC
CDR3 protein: CASTFPGTYEQYF

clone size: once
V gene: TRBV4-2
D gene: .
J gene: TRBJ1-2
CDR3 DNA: TGTGCCAGCAGCCAACCAGGACAGCAGAACTATGGCTACACCTTC
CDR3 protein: CASSQPGQQNYGYTF

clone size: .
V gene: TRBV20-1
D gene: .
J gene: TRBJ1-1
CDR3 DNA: TGCAGTGCTAGGTCTCTGTTGGGGGCTTTCTTT
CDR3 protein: CSARSLLGAFF

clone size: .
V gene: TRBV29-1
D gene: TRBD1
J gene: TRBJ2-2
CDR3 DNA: TGCAGCGGACGCAGGGGGCTGGACACCGGGGAGCTGTTTTTT
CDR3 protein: CSGRRGLDTGELFF

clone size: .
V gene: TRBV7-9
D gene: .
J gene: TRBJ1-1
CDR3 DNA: TGTGCCAGCAGCTTGAGGGGGGACACTGAAGCTTTCTTT
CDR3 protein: CASSLRGDTEAFF

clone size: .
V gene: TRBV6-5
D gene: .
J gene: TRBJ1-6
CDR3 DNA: TGTGCCAGCCAGGCGGGGATGACCTATAATTCACCCCTCCACTTT
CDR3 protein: CASQAGMTYNSPLHF

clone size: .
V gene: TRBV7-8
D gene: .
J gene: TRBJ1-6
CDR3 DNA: TGTGCCAGCAGCTCTAACAGGGTTACAGGTTCACCCCTCCACTTT
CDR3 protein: CASSSNRVTGSPLHF

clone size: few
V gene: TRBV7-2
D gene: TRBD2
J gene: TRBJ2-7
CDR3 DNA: TGTGCCAGCAGCCCCTTCAGGGCGGGGGGCTCAACCTACGAGCAGTACTTC
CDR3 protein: CASSPFRAGGSTYEQYF

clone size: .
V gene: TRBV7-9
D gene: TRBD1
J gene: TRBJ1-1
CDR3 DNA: TGTGCCAGCAGCTCCCCAGGGGGAGGAACTGAAGCTTTCTTT
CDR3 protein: CASSSPGGGTEAFF

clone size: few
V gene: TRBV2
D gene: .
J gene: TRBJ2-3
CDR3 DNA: TGTGCCACCGGACAGTCCACAGATACGCAGTATTTT
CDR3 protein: CATGQSTDTQYF

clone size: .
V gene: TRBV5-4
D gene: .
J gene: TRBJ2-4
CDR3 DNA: TGTGCCAGCAGCCCGAGAGGGATACTAGCCAAAAACATTCAGTACTTC
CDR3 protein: CASSPRGILAKNIQYF

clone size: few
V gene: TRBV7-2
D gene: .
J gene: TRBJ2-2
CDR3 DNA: TGTGCCAGCAGCCTCAGTACTTTCACCGGGGAGCTGTTTTTT
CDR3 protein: CASSLSTFTGELFF